The sequence of this TCR beta chain was determined in a study of human CD4 T cells and Enterobacteriaceae. Study results and limitations: In the top 5%: about 55% of the 19 and about 60% of the 34 cross-reactive clonotypes.

The memory gate held CD4+ cells that were not CD45RA+CCR7+CD95- naive cells, over 95% pure. Healthy donor blood came from Swiss blood donation centers. Positive selection with CD4 and CD14 microbeads isolated CD4+ T cells and monocytes. The count of this clone is one. Its matching antigen is unknown. From germline, CDR1 is MNHEY and CDR2 SMNVEV (reference sequence). After removal of 8 bases from V and 2 bases from J, the junction contained 4 bases not matched to a gene. The CDR3 covers 14 residues. Ex vivo total memory CD4+ samples were deeply sequenced, detecting one cell in 200,000. Measured with immunoSEQ multiplex PCR; TCRdb has only the in-frame clones, and not every one. The sample lists just under 30,000 clones, roughly four fifths occurring once.

The chain links TRBV27 to TRBJ2-1; 9 bases are shared with TRBD2. The source material was memory CD4+ T cells from blood. The clonotype comes from a human donor in good health. CDR3 in DNA: TGTGCCAGCGCGGGAGGGAGGGCCTACAATGAGCAGTTCTTC. As protein: CASAGGRAYNEQFF.